This T cell receptor (beta chain) was observed in a study of shared clonotypes between healthy human individuals. TCRdb's copy holds only in-frame clones and misses some; the assay was immunoSEQ multiplex PCR. The sample holds roughly 1,000,000 clones, more than 75% seen once. The sequence was obtained from a man younger than 35 in good health. Some clones in this sample may be carry-over from other donors' samples. The sequencing sample was made of memory CD4+ T cells from PBMCs. Subset reported: CD45RA-negative fraction.

The CDR3 protein is CASSLGASGDGYTF. The CDR3 bases are TGCGCCAGCAGCTTGGGAGCTTCGGGGGATGGCTACACCTTC. The chain employs TRBV5-1 and TRBJ1-2, with a tentative D call TRBD1 (5 bases). CDR1 and CDR2 from the germline V gene are SGHRS and YFSETQ. Trimming pared 0 bases from V and 6 bases from J, leaving 12 bases between. The CDR3 runs to 14 residues.